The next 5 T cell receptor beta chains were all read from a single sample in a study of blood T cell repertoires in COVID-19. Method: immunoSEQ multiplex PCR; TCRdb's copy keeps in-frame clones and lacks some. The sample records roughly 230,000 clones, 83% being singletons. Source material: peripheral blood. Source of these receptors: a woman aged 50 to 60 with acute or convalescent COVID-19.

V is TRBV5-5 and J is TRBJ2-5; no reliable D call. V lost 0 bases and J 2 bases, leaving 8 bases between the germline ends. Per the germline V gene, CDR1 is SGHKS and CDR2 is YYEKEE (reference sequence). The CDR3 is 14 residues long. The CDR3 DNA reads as TGTGCCAGCAGCTTGGCCGTAACTCAAGAGACCCAGTACTTC. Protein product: CASSLAVTQETQYF.

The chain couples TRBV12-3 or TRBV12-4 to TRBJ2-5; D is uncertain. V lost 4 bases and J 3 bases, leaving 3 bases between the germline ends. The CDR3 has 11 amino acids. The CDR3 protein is CASSYKETQYF. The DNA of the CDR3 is TGTGCCAGCAGTTATAAAGAGACCCAGTACTTC.

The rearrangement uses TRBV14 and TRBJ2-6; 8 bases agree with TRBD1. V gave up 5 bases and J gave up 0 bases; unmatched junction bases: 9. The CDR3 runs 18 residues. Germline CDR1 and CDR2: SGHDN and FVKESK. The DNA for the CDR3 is TGTGCCAGCAGCTCGCGGACAGGGACCCCCTCTGGGGCCAACGTCCTGACTTTC. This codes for CASSSRTGTPSGANVLTF.

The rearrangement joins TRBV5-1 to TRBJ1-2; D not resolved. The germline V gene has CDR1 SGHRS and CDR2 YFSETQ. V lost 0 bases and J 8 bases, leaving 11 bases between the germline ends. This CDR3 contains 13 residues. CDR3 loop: CASSLEREVGYTF. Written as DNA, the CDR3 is TGCGCCAGCAGCTTGGAAAGGGAGGTGGGCTACACCTTC.

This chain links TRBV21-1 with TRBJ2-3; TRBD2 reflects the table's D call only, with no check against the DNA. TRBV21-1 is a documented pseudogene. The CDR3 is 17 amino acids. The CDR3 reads CASSKGGRGGGRDTQYF. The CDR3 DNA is TGTGCCAGCAGCAAAGGGGGTAGGGGCGGAGGGCGGGATACGCAGTATTTT.